What follows are 28 T cell receptor beta chains derived from one specimen sequenced in a study of cytomegalovirus exposure and HLA in healthy donors. 13 Jbeta primers and 60 Vbeta primers were used for the PCR. Produced via immunoSEQ multiplex PCR; TCRdb's table is partial and in-frame only. The table lists about 76,000 clones, roughly 78% of them singletons. The material sequenced was PBMCs. Receptor source: a man aged 25 to 40 in good health and CMV-seronegative.

This clone was counted between two and nine times. This chain links TRBV7-9 with TRBJ1-1; possibly TRBD1 for D (6 bases). From germline, CDR1 is SEHNR and CDR2 FQNEAQ (reference sequence). The CDR3 extends over 13 amino acids. V lost 4 bases, J lost 5 bases, and 11 bases lay in between. The CDR3 DNA follows: TGTGCCAGCAGCTATTCAACAGGGACTGAAGCTTTCTTT. This codes for CASSYSTGTEAFF.

The chain links TRBV28 to TRBJ2-1, with 13 nucleotides matching TRBD2. This CDR3 is 17 amino acids long. V was clipped by 5 bases and J by 7 bases; unmatched bases: 11. Germline CDR1 is MDHEN and CDR2 is SYDVKM. The CDR3: CASSGGRTSGSLNEQFF. CDR3 DNA: TGTGCCAGCAGTGGGGGAAGGACTAGCGGGAGTCTAAATGAGCAGTTCTTC.

V and J are TRBV12-2 and TRBJ2-1; whether TRBD1, the table's D call, matches the DNA was not checked. TRBV12-2 is noted as a pseudogene. The CDR3 runs to 18 residues. The CDR3: CASRHPGTPDRSINEQFF. CDR3 DNA sequence: TGTGCAAGTCGTCACCCAGGGACCCCGGACAGGTCTATCAATGAGCAGTTCTTC.

The rearrangement joins TRBV29-1 to TRBJ2-7; D may be TRBD2 (6 bases). The CDR3 totals 11 residues. CDR1 is SQVTM, CDR2 ANQGSEA, per germline. The V end was cut by 7 bases, the J end by 2 bases, with 9 bases between. CDR3 DNA sequence: TGCAGCGGGGGGGAGGCCTACGAGCAGTACTTC. Protein product: CSGGEAYEQYF.

The chain combines TRBV19 with TRBJ1-2; 9 nucleotides agree with TRBD1. Per germline, CDR1 LNHDA and CDR2 SQIVND (reference sequence). V lost 5 bases and J lost 3; bases outside the gene matches: 10. This CDR3 region has 16 residues. Here the CDR3 reads CASSSLRQGDDYGYTF. CDR3 sequence (DNA): TGTGCCAGTAGTTCCCTAAGACAGGGGGATGACTATGGCTACACCTTC.

The genes are TRBV7-8 and TRBJ2-7; tentatively, D is TRBD1 (5 bases). Germline V gene data show CDR1 as SGHVS and CDR2 as FQNEAQ. The V end was cut by 5 bases, the J end by 2 bases, with 16 bases between. This CDR3 region has 15 residues. The CDR3 bases are TGTGCCAGCAGCCCGCATTCACGACAGACCTACGAGCAGTACTTC. This encodes CASSPHSRQTYEQYF. Variable domain in full (rest from reference TRBV7-8 and TRBJ2-7): GAGVSQSPRYKVAKRGQDVALRCDPISGHVSLFWYQQALGQGPEFLTYFQNEAQLDKSGLPSDRFFAERPEGSVSTLKIQRTQQEDSAVYLCASSPHSRQTYEQYFGPGTRLTVT.

The rearrangement uses TRBV18 and TRBJ2-2, with 7 bases lining up with TRBD1. This CDR3 region has 15 residues. The germline CDR1 and CDR2 sequences are KGHSH and LQKENI. J lost 2 bases, V lost 3 bases, and 3 bases had no gene match. CDR3 amino acids: CASSPGTENTGELFF. CDR3 in DNA: TGTGCCAGCTCACCTGGGACAGAAAACACCGGGGAGCTGTTTTTT. The full variable domain, rest sourced from reference TRBV18 and TRBJ2-2, is NAGVMQNPRHLVRRRGQEARLRCSPMKGHSHVYWYRQLPEEGLKFMVYLQKENIIDESGMPKERFSAEFPKEGPSILRIQQVVRGDSAAYFCASSPGTENTGELFFGEGSRLTVL.

This clone has only a few counts. The V call is TRBV5-1, the J call TRBJ2-1, with D possibly matching TRBD1 (5 bases). CDR1 is SGHRS, CDR2 YFSETQ, per germline. The CDR3 length is 16 residues. With 3 bases removed from V and 2 bases from J, the gap between germline ends came to 15 bases. Written as DNA, the CDR3 is TGCGCCAGCAGCTGGACCAGGATAGGGGCCTACAATGAGCAGTTCTTC. This sequence encodes CASSWTRIGAYNEQFF.

The chain recombines TRBV19 with TRBJ1-2; D remains ambiguous. The CDR3 consists of 14 residues. Germline assignment: CDR1 LNHDA and CDR2 SQIVND (reference sequence). Trimming pared 8 bases from V and 4 bases from J, leaving 17 bases between. The CDR3, as DNA: TGTGCCAGTCGGGCGGGCTCCATCAGCTATGGCTACACCTTC. Translation gives CASRAGSISYGYTF.

The rearrangement joins TRBV7-8 to TRBJ1-5, with D hard to call. Germline-derived CDR1 and CDR2 are SGHVS and FQNEAQ. The V and J ends lost 5 bases and 6 bases respectively, with 11 bases between them. The CDR3 has 13 residues. CDR3 in amino acids: CASSPHGGQPQHF. The CDR3 DNA is TGTGCCAGCAGCCCTCACGGCGGTCAGCCCCAGCATTTT.

CDR3 sequence reads: CSVEANEQFF. CDR3 in DNA: TGCAGCGTTGAAGCGAATGAGCAGTTCTTC. J is TRBJ2-1 and V is TRBV29-1; D ambiguous. V was cut by 1 base and J by 7 bases, with 2 bases left in between. CDR3 length: 10 amino acids. Germline CDR1 reads SQVTM; CDR2 reads ANQGSEA.

This clone was counted a few times. The J gene is TRBJ2-2, the V gene TRBV4-3; D may be TRBD1 (6 bases). Germline V gene sequence: CDR1 LGHNA, CDR2 YSLEER. The CDR3 spans 17 residues. Trimming pared 0 bases from V and 10 bases from J, leaving 21 bases between. CDR3 in DNA: TGCGCCAGCAGCCAAGAATGGCGGACAGCGGCGTATGAGGAGCTGTTTTTT. Protein: CASSQEWRTAAYEELFF.

This chain links TRBV6-5 with TRBJ1-4; a weak D match, TRBD1 (5 bases). From germline, CDR1 is MNHEY and CDR2 SVGAGI. V dropped 4 bases and J dropped 6 bases, with 15 bases sitting between them. The CDR3 is 15 amino acids. The CDR3: CASSSPGRRDEKLFF. The CDR3 coding sequence is TGTGCCAGCAGTTCCCCGGGACGGAGGGATGAAAAACTGTTTTTT.

This clone appeared a single time. The V gene is TRBV19, the J gene TRBJ1-1, with TRBD1 identical over 9 bases. CDR1 is LNHDA and CDR2 is SQIVND in the germline V gene (reference sequence). J lost 5 bases, V lost 4 bases, and 8 bases had no gene match. The CDR3 spans 15 residues. The CDR3 here is CASSTRTGTGTEAFF. The DNA for the CDR3 is TGTGCCAGTAGTACGAGAACCGGGACAGGGACTGAAGCTTTCTTT. Looking up the rest from reference TRBV19 and TRBJ1-1 gives the full variable domain: DGGITQSPKYLFRKEGQNVTLSCEQNLNHDAMYWYRQDPGQGLRLIYYSQIVNDFQKGDIAEGYSVSREKKESFPLTVTSAQKNPTAFYLCASSTRTGTGTEAFFGQGTRLTVV.

The rearrangement links TRBV18 to TRBJ1-2; a possible D gene is TRBD1 (5 bases). CDR3 size: 14 residues. The ends were cut back, 6 bases at V and 3 bases at J, with 14 bases in the middle. Germline assignment: CDR1 KGHSH and CDR2 LQKENI. CDR3 bases: TGTGCCAGCTCCTCGGGGGAAAGAGACTATGGCTACACCTTC. Protein product: CASSSGERDYGYTF.

This sequence joins TRBV30 and TRBJ1-5; TRBD1 aligns across 7 bases. The V gene end was trimmed by 5 bases and the J gene end by 4 bases; junction bases not matched to a gene: 17. Germline CDR1 is GTSNPN and CDR2 is SVGIG (reference sequence). This CDR3 region has 17 residues. This chain's CDR3 is CAWRPGTGENGNQPQHF. In DNA form, the CDR3 reads TGTGCCTGGCGCCCTGGAACAGGGGAGAATGGAAATCAGCCCCAGCATTTT.

This chain links TRBV2 with TRBJ2-7, with TRBD2 identical over 14 bases. After removal of 6 bases from V and 6 bases from J, the junction contained 1 base not matched to a gene. CDR3 length: 13 residues. Per the germline V gene, CDR1 is SNHLY and CDR2 is FYNNEI. The CDR3 bases are TGTGCCAGCAGGACTAGCGGGAGGGCCGAGCAGTACTTC. Amino acid sequence: CASRTSGRAEQYF.

V usage is TRBV18 and J usage is TRBJ1-5; D is perhaps TRBD1 (5 bases). From germline, CDR1 is KGHSH and CDR2 LQKENI. With 6 bases removed from V and 5 bases from J, the gap between germline ends came to 11 bases. This CDR3 has 13 amino acids. The CDR3 here is CASSPAGDQPQHF. The CDR3 coding sequence is TGTGCCAGCTCCCCCGCGGGGGATCAGCCCCAGCATTTT.

As to this clone: Germline is not matched at one junction end, which may reflect a read error. The chain couples TRBV7-7 to TRBJ2-5; D is possibly TRBD2 (6 bases). The CDR3 loop spans 16 amino acids. The germline gives CDR1 SSHAT, CDR2 FNYEAQ (reference sequence). The CDR3 here is CASSSLGGDSGETQYF. In DNA form, the CDR3 reads TGTGCTAGCAGCTCCTTAGGAGGGGATTCCGGCGAGACCCAGTACTTC.

This chain links TRBV5-1 with TRBJ2-3, with 7 bases lining up with TRBD2. There are 15 residues in the CDR3. The V gene's germline CDR1 is SGHRS and CDR2 YFSETQ. After removal of 0 bases from V and 6 bases from J, the junction contained 7 bases not matched to a gene. The CDR3 DNA is TGCGCCAGCAGCTTGGAGGCAGCGGGGACCGATACGCAGTATTTT. Residues: CASSLEAAGTDTQYF. The complete variable domain, with remaining parts taken from reference TRBV5-1 and TRBJ2-3, reads KAGVTQTPRYLIKTRGQQVTLSCSPISGHRSVSWYQQTPGQGLQFLFEYFSETQRNKGNFPGRFSGRQFSNSRSEMNVSTLELGDSALYLCASSLEAAGTDTQYFGPGTRLTVL.

This clone was counted a single time. V usage is TRBV6-5 and J usage is TRBJ1-2, with 9 bases identical to TRBD1. The germline V gene encodes CDR1 MNHEY and CDR2 SVGAGI. CDR3 length: 15 amino acids. V shed 2 bases, J shed 7 bases, and the junction held 8 bases outside the gene matches. CDR3 sequence: CASSYTGGAFGGYTF. The CDR3 DNA is TGTGCCAGCAGTTACACAGGGGGCGCTTTCGGTGGCTACACCTTC.

The rearrangement joins TRBV6-1 to TRBJ2-7; TRBD2 aligns across 7 bases. Germline V gene lookup returns CDR1 MNHNS and CDR2 SASEGT. This CDR3 has 14 amino acids. V lost 10 bases to trimming and J lost 4 bases; unmatched junction nucleotides: 13. In DNA, the CDR3 is TGTGCCATCCTCTTAGCGGGCGATCGGTACGAGCAGTACTTC. Encoded protein: CAILLAGDRYEQYF.

V gene TRBV7-8 combines with J gene TRBJ2-7, with 11 bases fitting TRBD1. The CDR3 consists of 15 residues. Germline V gene data show CDR1 as SGHVS and CDR2 as FQNEAQ. V lost 2 bases to trimming and J lost 7 bases; unmatched junction nucleotides: 7. The CDR3, as DNA: TGTGCCAGCAGCTTAACCGGGACAGGGGGAGGGGAGCAGTACTTC. Its protein is CASSLTGTGGGEQYF.

The chain recombines TRBV6-6 with TRBJ2-5; tentatively, D is TRBD1 (6 bases). V gave up 7 bases and J gave up 14 bases, with 17 bases separating them. CDR3 size: 11 residues. Per germline, CDR1 MNHNY and CDR2 SVGAGI (reference sequence). The CDR3: CASMVGNRAYF. The CDR3 DNA reads as TGTGCCAGCATGGTCGGGAACAGGGCCTACTTC.

The CDR3 region has the DNA TGCGCCAGCAGCCTACTACTAGCGGGAGGGGCAGATGAGCAGTTCTTC. Its protein product is CASSLLLAGGADEQFF. This chain links TRBV5-1 with TRBJ2-1, with 13 nucleotides matching TRBD2. This CDR3 has 16 residues. Trimming cost V 4 bases and J 8 bases; bases outside gene matches: 9. Germline values: CDR1 SGHRS, CDR2 YFSETQ.

This rearrangement joins TRBV4-3 to TRBJ2-3; TRBD2 matches 9 bases. The CDR3 has 18 amino acids. The junction had 11 bases not matched to a gene; V was cut back by 4 bases and J by 0 bases. In germline, CDR1 is LGHNA, CDR2 YSLEER. The CDR3 sequence is CASSRQRGASASTDTQYF. CDR3 coding DNA: TGCGCCAGCAGCCGACAGCGGGGGGCGAGTGCTAGCACAGATACGCAGTATTTT.

The V call is TRBV6-1, the J call TRBJ2-7; 14 bases are a match to TRBD2. Germline CDR1 reads MNHNS; CDR2 reads SASEGT. Trimming removed 3 bases from V and 9 bases from J; junction bases left unmatched: 13. The CDR3 has 17 amino acids. The CDR3 reads CASSEGLAGALLSGQYF. The CDR3 nucleotides read TGTGCCAGCAGTGAGGGACTAGCGGGGGCCCTCCTCAGTGGGCAGTACTTC.

The chain recombines TRBV7-8 with TRBJ1-6, with 9 bases fitting TRBD1. This CDR3 contains 14 residues. V was clipped by 5 bases and J by 11 bases; unmatched bases: 7. Looked up from germline, CDR1 is SGHVS and CDR2 is FQNEAQ. The chain's CDR3 is CASSMTGGRPPLHF. CDR3 nucleotides: TGTGCCAGCAGCATGACAGGGGGTAGGCCACCCCTCCACTTT.